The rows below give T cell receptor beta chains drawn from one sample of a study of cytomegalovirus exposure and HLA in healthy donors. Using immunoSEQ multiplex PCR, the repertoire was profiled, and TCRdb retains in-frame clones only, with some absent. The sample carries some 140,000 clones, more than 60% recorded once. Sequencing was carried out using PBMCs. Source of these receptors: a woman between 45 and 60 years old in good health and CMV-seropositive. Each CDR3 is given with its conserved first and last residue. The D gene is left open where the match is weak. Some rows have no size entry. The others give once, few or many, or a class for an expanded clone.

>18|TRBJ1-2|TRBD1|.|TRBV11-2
CASSGSSLDRGGSWGYTF
TGTGCCAGCAGCGGATCCTCGCTGGACAGGGGAGGAAGTTGGGGCTACACCTTC
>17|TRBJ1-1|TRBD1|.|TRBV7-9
CASSSAFTGALNTEAFF
TGTGCCAGCAGCTCCGCCTTCACAGGGGCACTGAACACTGAAGCTTTCTTT
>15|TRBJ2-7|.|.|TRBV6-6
CASSYWGTTKDEQYF
TGTGCCAGCAGTTACTGGGGCACTACAAAGGACGAGCAGTACTTC
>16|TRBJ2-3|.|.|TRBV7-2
CASSSFPGEITDTQYF
TGTGCCAGCAGCTCATTTCCAGGGGAAATCACAGATACGCAGTATTTT
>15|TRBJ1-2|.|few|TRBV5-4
CASSLGAGSDYGYTF
TGTGCCAGCAGCTTGGGAGCAGGATCGGACTATGGCTACACCTTC
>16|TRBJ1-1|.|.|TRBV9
CASSVATAYTNTEAFF
TGTGCCAGCAGCGTAGCGACAGCATATACGAACACTGAAGCTTTCTTT
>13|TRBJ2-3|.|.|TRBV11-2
CASTTGRTDTQYF
TGTGCCAGCACCACTGGTCGTACAGATACGCAGTATTTT
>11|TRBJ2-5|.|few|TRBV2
CASSGHETQYF
TGTGCCAGCAGTGGACATGAGACCCAGTACTTC
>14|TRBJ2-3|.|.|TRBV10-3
CAISESQYTDTQYF
TGTGCCATCAGTGAATCACAGTACACAGATACGCAGTATTTT
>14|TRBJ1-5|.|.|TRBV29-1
CSVSQDRLNQPQHF
TGCAGCGTTTCCCAAGACAGGCTCAATCAGCCCCAGCATTTT
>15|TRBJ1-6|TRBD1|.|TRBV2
CASSERGRSGSPLHF
TGTGCCAGCAGTGAGAGGGGGCGGTCGGGGTCACCCCTCCACTTT
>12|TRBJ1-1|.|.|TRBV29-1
CSADHGRAEAFF
TGCAGCGCCGATCACGGGAGGGCTGAAGCTTTCTTT
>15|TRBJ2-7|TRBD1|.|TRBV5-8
CASSLAGTDLYEQYF
TGTGCCAGCAGCTTAGCCGGGACAGACCTCTACGAGCAGTACTTC
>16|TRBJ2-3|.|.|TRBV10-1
CASSEGPDGGPDTQYF
TGCGCCAGCAGTGAGGGCCCGGACGGGGGTCCGGATACGCAGTATTTT
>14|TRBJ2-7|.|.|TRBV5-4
CASSLGQSSYEQYF
TGTGCCAGCAGCTTGGGACAGAGCTCCTACGAGCAGTACTTC
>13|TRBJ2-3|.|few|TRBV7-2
CASSLVAGDTQYF
TGTGCCAGCAGCTTAGTTGCGGGGGATACGCAGTATTTT
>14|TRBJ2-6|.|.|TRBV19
CAGGMTSGANVLTF
TGTGCCGGCGGGATGACGTCTGGGGCCAACGTCCTGACTTTC
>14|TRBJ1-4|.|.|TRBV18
CASSPGGSHEKLFF
TGTGCCAGCTCACCGGGAGGAAGCCATGAAAAACTGTTTTTT
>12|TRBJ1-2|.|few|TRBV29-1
CSVKTGRYGYTF
TGCAGCGTTAAAACAGGTCGATATGGCTACACCTTC
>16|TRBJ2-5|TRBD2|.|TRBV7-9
CASSSTSGGAGETQYF
TGTGCCAGCAGCTCGACTAGCGGGGGGGCTGGGGAGACCCAGTACTTC
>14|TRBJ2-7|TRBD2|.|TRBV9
CASSASGGAREQYF
TGTGCCAGCAGCGCTAGCGGGGGGGCCCGGGAGCAGTACTTC
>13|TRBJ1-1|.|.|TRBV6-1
CASSDRVLSEAFF
TGTGCCAGCAGTGACAGGGTTTTGTCTGAAGCTTTCTTT
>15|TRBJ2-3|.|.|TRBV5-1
CASSGGLTSTDTQYF
TGCGCCAGCAGCGGGGGGTTGACTAGCACAGATACGCAGTATTTT
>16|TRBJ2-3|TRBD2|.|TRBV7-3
CASSLRSGDSTDTQYF
TGTGCCAGCAGCCTCCGCAGCGGGGATAGCACAGATACGCAGTATTTT
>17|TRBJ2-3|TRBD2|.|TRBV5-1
CASSVTGTSGGTDTQYF
TGCGCCAGCAGCGTCACCGGGACTAGCGGGGGCACAGATACGCAGTATTTT
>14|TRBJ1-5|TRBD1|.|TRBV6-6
CASSYRDRKEPQHF
TGTGCCAGCAGTTACCGGGACAGAAAAGAGCCCCAGCATTTT
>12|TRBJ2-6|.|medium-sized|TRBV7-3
CASSLNREVLTF
TGTGCCAGCAGCTTAAACAGGGAAGTCCTGACTTTC
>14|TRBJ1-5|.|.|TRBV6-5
CASRQQGRFQPQHF
TGTGCCAGCAGGCAACAGGGTCGATTCCAGCCCCAGCATTTT
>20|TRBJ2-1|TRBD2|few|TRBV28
CASSPAGASGGRGSYNEQFF
TGTGCCAGCAGCCCTGCGGGGGCTAGCGGGGGCCGCGGCTCCTACAATGAGCAGTTCTTC
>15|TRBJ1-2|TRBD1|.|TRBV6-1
CASSERTGPNYGYTF
TGTGCCAGCAGTGAAAGGACAGGGCCTAACTATGGCTACACCTTC
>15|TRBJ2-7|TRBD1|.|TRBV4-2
CASSQDRDRAHEQYF
TGTGCCAGCAGCCAAGACAGGGACAGGGCCCACGAGCAGTACTTC
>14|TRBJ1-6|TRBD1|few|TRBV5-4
CASSWGQGDSPLHF
TGTGCCAGCAGCTGGGGACAGGGGGATTCACCCCTCCACTTT
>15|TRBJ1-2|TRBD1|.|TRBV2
CASSEIPGTGGGYTF
TGTGCCAGCAGTGAAATCCCCGGGACAGGGGGCGGCTACACCTTC
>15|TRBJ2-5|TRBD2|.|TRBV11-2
CASRSPGLHQETQYF
TGTGCCAGCAGATCGCCGGGACTACACCAAGAGACCCAGTACTTC
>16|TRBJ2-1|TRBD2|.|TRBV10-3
CAGPRGSGGSNNEQFF
TGTGCCGGCCCGAGGGGTAGCGGGGGGTCCAACAATGAGCAGTTCTTC
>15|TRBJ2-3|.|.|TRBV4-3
CASSQDLSLQGTQYF
TGCGCCAGCAGCCAAGACTTATCACTGCAGGGTACGCAGTATTTT
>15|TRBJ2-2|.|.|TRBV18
CASSPPNLSTGELFF
TGTGCCAGCTCACCACCGAATCTTAGCACCGGGGAGCTGTTTTTT
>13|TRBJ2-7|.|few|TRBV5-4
CASSQDSSYEQYF
TGTGCCAGCAGCCAAGACAGCTCCTACGAGCAGTACTTC
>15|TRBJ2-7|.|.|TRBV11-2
CASSSTGMVIGEQYF
TGTGCCAGCAGCTCTACAGGGATGGTAATAGGCGAGCAGTACTTC
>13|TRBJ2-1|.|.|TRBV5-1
CASSLAAANEQFF
TGCGCCAGCAGCTTGGCGGCGGCGAATGAGCAGTTCTTC
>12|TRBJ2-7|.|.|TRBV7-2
CASSSGTGRQYF
TGTGCCAGCAGCTCCGGTACAGGGAGGCAGTACTTC
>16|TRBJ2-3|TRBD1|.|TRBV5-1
CASSLAGTGTTDTQYF
TGCGCCAGCAGCTTGGCCGGGACAGGGACCACAGATACGCAGTATTTT
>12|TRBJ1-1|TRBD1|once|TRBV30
CAIDRVNTEAFF
TGTGCGATAGACAGGGTAAACACTGAAGCTTTCTTT